These T cell receptor beta chains were read from a single sample in a study of blood T cell repertoires in COVID-19. TCRdb's table, derived via immunoSEQ multiplex PCR, lists solely in-frame clones and lacks some. The sample gives 120,000 to 150,000 clones, approximately 87% of which show up once; approximately 6.5% is in the top ten. The sample comprised peripheral blood. The origin of the receptors is a man older than 75 with acute or convalescent COVID-19. Each CDR3 is given with its conserved first and last residue. D genes are given only for firm matches. Some rows have no size entry. The others give once, few or many, or a class for an expanded clone.

size,J,V,D,DNA,CDR3
NA,TRBJ1-6,TRBV10-3,NA,TGTGCCAGCAAATCAGACAGGTTTAATAATTCACCCCTCCACTTT,CASKSDRFNNSPLHF
NA,TRBJ2-3,TRBV2,TRBD2,TGTGCCAGCAGCTATTCAGGACTAGCGGGATCAGATACGCAGTATTTT,CASSYSGLAGSDTQYF
NA,TRBJ2-2,TRBV5-1,TRBD1,TGCGCCAGCAGCCGGACAGGGAGCACCGGGGAGCTGTTTTTT,CASSRTGSTGELFF
NA,TRBJ2-5,TRBV2,TRBD1,TGTGCCAGCTCAAGACAGGGGGCGCAACAAGAGACCCAGTACTTC,CASSRQGAQQETQYF
NA,TRBJ1-2,TRBV28,TRBD1,TGTGCCATTTACGGGACAGCCTCTTTCGGGGGCTACACCTTC,CAIYGTASFGGYTF
NA,TRBJ2-7,TRBV28,TRBD1,TGTGCCAGCAGTTTACTCGCAGGGGGTGGCGACGAGCAGTACTTC,CASSLLAGGGDEQYF
NA,TRBJ2-5,TRBV5-1,NA,TGCGCCAGCAGCTTGGAGTGGGGCGCACAAGAGACCCAGTACTTC,CASSLEWGAQETQYF
NA,TRBJ2-7,TRBV3-1/TRBV3-2,NA,TGTGCCAGCAGCCAAGGGGCTGGCTACGAGCAGTACTTC,CASSQGAGYEQYF
NA,TRBJ1-1,TRBV9,TRBD1,TGTGCCAGCAGCGTCGGGACAGGGGGCTCTGAAGCTTTCTTT,CASSVGTGGSEAFF
NA,TRBJ2-3,TRBV5-4,TRBD2,TGTGCCAGCAGCTTGGCAGCGGGGATGTTGCCCACAGATACGCAGTATTTT,CASSLAAGMLPTDTQYF
NA,TRBJ1-5,TRBV28,NA,TGTGCCAGCAGTCAGGGAAACAATCAGCCCCAGCATTTT,CASSQGNNQPQHF
NA,TRBJ2-3,TRBV5-1,TRBD2,TGCGCCAGCAGCTTGACGGGGGGTCGCACAGATACGCAGTATTTT,CASSLTGGRTDTQYF
few,TRBJ2-7,TRBV27,NA,TGTGCCAGACGACAGACCCCCTACGAGCAGTACTTC,CARRQTPYEQYF
NA,TRBJ2-1,TRBV10-3,TRBD2,TGTGCCATCAGTGAGTCGTTAGCGGGACTATACAATGAGCAGTTCTTC,CAISESLAGLYNEQFF
NA,TRBJ2-7,TRBV28,NA,TGTGCCAGCAGTCAGGGAACCCCCTACGAGCAGTACTTC,CASSQGTPYEQYF
once,TRBJ2-7,TRBV1,NA,TGCACCAGCAGCCAATGGTGGTACAACAGAAGCTCCTACGAGCAGTACTTC,CTSSQWWYNRSSYEQYF
NA,TRBJ2-1,TRBV19,NA,TGTGCCAGTACCCCTTGGCCCGGGACAACCAATGAGCAGTTCTTC,CASTPWPGTTNEQFF
NA,TRBJ2-2,TRBV7-2,TRBD2,TGTGCCAGCAGCTTAAGAGGTTTGAGACTAGCGGGAACCGGGGAGCTGTTTTTT,CASSLRGLRLAGTGELFF
NA,TRBJ1-5,TRBV5-1,NA,TGCGCCAGCAGCTTGGGCTATAGCGGCAATCAGCCCCAGCATTTT,CASSLGYSGNQPQHF
NA,TRBJ2-1,TRBV28,TRBD1,TGTGCCAGCAGTCCACCCTACAGGGGGCGTTACAATGAGCAGTTCTTC,CASSPPYRGRYNEQFF
NA,TRBJ1-3,TRBV11-1,TRBD1,TGTGCCAGCAGACCCGGGACAGCCTCTGGAAACACCATATATTTT,CASRPGTASGNTIYF
NA,TRBJ2-1,TRBV7-2,TRBD1,TGTGCCAGCAGCTTAGTAGGGGGACAGGGATTCAATGAGCAGTTCTTC,CASSLVGGQGFNEQFF
NA,TRBJ1-6,TRBV30,TRBD1,TGTGCCTGGAGTGACCGGGACAGGGGCTCCTATAATTCACCCCTCCACTTT,CAWSDRDRGSYNSPLHF
NA,TRBJ1-4,TRBV7-6,TRBD1,TGTGCCAGCAGCCGGGACAGGTTTTACGAAAAACTGTTTTTT,CASSRDRFYEKLFF
NA,TRBJ1-4,TRBV5-1,TRBD1,TGCGCCAGCAGCTTGGGGGGACAGGGCTTTGAAAAACTGTTTTTT,CASSLGGQGFEKLFF
once,TRBJ1-2,TRBV7-2,NA,TGTGCCAGCAGCTTATCCAGGGAATATGGCTACACCTTC,CASSLSREYGYTF
NA,TRBJ1-3,TRBV9,NA,TGTGCCAGCAGCGTAGAAGGCCAGGCACCGAGCCCTGGAAACACCATATATTTT,CASSVEGQAPSPGNTIYF
NA,TRBJ1-5,TRBV6-2/TRBV6-3,NA,TGTGCCAGCAGTTACGTGTCGGGGGGGGCTTATAGCAATCAGCCCCAGCATTTT,CASSYVSGGAYSNQPQHF
NA,TRBJ1-6,TRBV7-2,TRBD1,TGTGCCAGCAGCTCCCAGGGGGGTAATTCACCCCTCCACTTT,CASSSQGGNSPLHF
NA,TRBJ2-1,TRBV29-1,NA,TGCAGCGTTGACAGGGGGGATGAGCAGTTCTTC,CSVDRGDEQFF
NA,TRBJ2-7,TRBV19,NA,TGTGCCAGTAGTATTTCAGCGGGTGGTTACGAGCAGTACTTC,CASSISAGGYEQYF
NA,TRBJ1-4,TRBV10-3,NA,TGTGCCATCAGTGAGGAATGGGGTGAGCGGGCCGGAGCTAATGAAAAACTGTTTTTT,CAISEEWGERAGANEKLFF
NA,TRBJ1-3,TRBV27,NA,TGTGCCAGCAGTTCTAACTCTGGAAACACCATATATTTT,CASSSNSGNTIYF
NA,TRBJ2-7,TRBV5-1,TRBD1,TGCGCCAGCAGCTTGGGAGGGACAGGGGGCTACGAGCAGTACTTC,CASSLGGTGGYEQYF
few,TRBJ2-3,TRBV4-1,TRBD2,TGCGCCAGCAGCCAAGATGGGGTAGCGGGGAGCACAGATACGCAGTATTTT,CASSQDGVAGSTDTQYF
NA,TRBJ1-1,TRBV7-4,NA,TGTGCCAGCAGCTTAAAGTATGACAGGTCGTGGGGGATGAGCACTGAAGCTTTCTTT,CASSLKYDRSWGMSTEAFF
NA,TRBJ2-3,TRBV11-2,NA,TGTGCCAGCAGCCCGCCGGGACTGGCAATCCGACCACGGGATACGCAGTATTTT,CASSPPGLAIRPRDTQYF
few,TRBJ1-1,TRBV5-6,TRBD1,TGTGCCAGCAGCAACCGGGACAGACATGATGGCACTGAAGCTTTCTTT,CASSNRDRHDGTEAFF
NA,TRBJ1-3,TRBV30,NA,TGTGCCTGGCAGGGCTCTGGAAACACCATATATTTT,CAWQGSGNTIYF
once,TRBJ1-2,TRBV25-1,NA,TGTGCCAGCAGCCTCGCGCTAAACTATGGCTACACCTTC,CASSLALNYGYTF
NA,TRBJ1-2,TRBV3-1/TRBV3-2,NA,TGTGCCAGCAGCCCGGTGGTCAAATCGGGCTACACCTTC,CASSPVVKSGYTF
NA,TRBJ1-4,TRBV7-9,NA,TGTGCCAGCAGCTTACAATCCGGGACAAACAGGGAAAAACTGTTTTTT,CASSLQSGTNREKLFF
NA,TRBJ2-2,TRBV9,NA,TGTGCCAGCAGCGGAGCGTACACCGGGGAGCTGTTTTTT,CASSGAYTGELFF
NA,TRBJ2-1,TRBV7-3,NA,TGTGCCAGCAGCTCTACGGGTAATGAGCAGTTCTTC,CASSSTGNEQFF
NA,TRBJ2-5,TRBV5-1,NA,TGCGCCAGCAACGCCGGGTTCGGGAGAGAAGAGACCCAGTACTTC,CASNAGFGREETQYF
once,TRBJ2-1,TRBV6-5,NA,TGTGCCAGCAGCTATAGCAATGAGCAGTTCTTC,CASSYSNEQFF
NA,TRBJ2-7,TRBV23-1,NA,TGCGCCAGCAGTCCCATCCGATCTACGGACGAGCAGTACTTC,CASSPIRSTDEQYF
NA,TRBJ2-7,TRBV3-1/TRBV3-2,TRBD2,TGTGCCAGCAGCATATCCCTAGCGGCGGGACGGACTTTAAACTACGAGCAGTACTTC,CASSISLAAGRTLNYEQYF